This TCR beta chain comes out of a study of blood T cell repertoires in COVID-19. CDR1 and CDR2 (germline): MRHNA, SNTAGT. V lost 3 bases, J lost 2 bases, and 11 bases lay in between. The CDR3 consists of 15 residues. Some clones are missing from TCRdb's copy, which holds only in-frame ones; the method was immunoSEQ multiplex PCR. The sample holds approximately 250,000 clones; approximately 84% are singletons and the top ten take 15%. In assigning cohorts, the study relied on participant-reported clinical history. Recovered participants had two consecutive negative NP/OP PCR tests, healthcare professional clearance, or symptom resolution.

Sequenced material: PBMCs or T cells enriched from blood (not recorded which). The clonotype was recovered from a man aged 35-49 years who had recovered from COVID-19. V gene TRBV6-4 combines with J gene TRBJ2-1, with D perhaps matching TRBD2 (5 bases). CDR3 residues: CASSDSGRAYNEQFF. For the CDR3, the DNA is TGTGCCAGCAGTGATTCGGGAAGGGCCTACAATGAGCAGTTCTTC.